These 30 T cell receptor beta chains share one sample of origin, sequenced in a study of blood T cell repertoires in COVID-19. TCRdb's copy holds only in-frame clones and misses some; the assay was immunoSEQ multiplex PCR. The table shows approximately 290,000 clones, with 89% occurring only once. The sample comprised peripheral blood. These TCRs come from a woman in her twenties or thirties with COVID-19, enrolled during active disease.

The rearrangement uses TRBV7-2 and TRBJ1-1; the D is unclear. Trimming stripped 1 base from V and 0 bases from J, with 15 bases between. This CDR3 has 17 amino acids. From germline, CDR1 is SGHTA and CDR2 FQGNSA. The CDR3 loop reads CASSLVLGSGVNTEAFF. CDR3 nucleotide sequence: TGTGCCAGCAGCTTAGTTCTCGGGTCGGGAGTGAACACTGAAGCTTTCTTT.

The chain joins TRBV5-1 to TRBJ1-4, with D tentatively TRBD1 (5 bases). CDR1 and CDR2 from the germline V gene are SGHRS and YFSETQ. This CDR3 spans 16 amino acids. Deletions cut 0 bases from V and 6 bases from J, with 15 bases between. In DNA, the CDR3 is TGCGCCAGCAGCTTGGCCCGAGGAGGGGTCGATGAAAAACTGTTTTTT. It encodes CASSLARGGVDEKLFF.

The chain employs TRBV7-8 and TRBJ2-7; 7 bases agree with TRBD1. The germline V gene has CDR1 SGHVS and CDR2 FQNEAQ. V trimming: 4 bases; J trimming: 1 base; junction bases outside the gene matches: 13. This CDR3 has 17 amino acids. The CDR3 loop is CASSSVAFRDSSYEQYF. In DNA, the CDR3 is TGTGCCAGCAGCTCAGTGGCTTTCCGGGACAGTTCCTACGAGCAGTACTTC.

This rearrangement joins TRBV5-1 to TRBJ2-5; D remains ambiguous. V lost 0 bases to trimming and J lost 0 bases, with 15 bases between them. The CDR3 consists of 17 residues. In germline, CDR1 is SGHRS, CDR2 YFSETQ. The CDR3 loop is CASSLARGMADQETQYF. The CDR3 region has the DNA TGCGCCAGCAGCTTGGCCAGAGGTATGGCAGACCAAGAGACCCAGTACTTC.

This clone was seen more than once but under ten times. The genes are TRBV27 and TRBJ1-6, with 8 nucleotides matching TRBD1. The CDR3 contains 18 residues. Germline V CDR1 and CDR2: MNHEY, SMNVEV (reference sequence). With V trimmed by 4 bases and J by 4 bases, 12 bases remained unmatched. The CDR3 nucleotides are TGTGCCAGCAGTTCTGCCGGGGCAGGGGGCGGGTATAATTCACCCCTCCACTTT. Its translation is CASSSAGAGGGYNSPLHF.

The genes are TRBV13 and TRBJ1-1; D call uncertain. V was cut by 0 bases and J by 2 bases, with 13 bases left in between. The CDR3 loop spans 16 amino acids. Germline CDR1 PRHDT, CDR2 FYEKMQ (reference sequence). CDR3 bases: TGTGCCAGCAGCTTAGGGGGAGGGCGCCGAAACACTGAAGCTTTCTTT. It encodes CASSLGGGRRNTEAFF.

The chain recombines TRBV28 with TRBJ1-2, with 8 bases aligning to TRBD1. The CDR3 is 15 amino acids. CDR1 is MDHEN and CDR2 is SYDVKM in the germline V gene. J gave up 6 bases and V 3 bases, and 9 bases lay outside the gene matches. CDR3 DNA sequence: TGTGCCAGCAGTTTTATCCTCAGGGGGCATGATGGCTACACCTTC. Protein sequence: CASSFILRGHDGYTF.

The CDR3 is CASSWLQGAPTGELFF. The CDR3 DNA follows: TGTGCCAGCAGCTGGTTACAGGGGGCGCCCACCGGGGAGCTGTTTTTT. V gene TRBV7-6 combines with J gene TRBJ2-2, with 9 bases aligning to TRBD1. The CDR3 covers 16 residues. V was clipped by 4 bases and J by 4 bases; unmatched bases: 7. Germline V gene lookup returns CDR1 SGHVS and CDR2 FNYEAQ. The whole variable domain, remainder taken from reference TRBV7-6 and TRBJ2-2, is GAGVSQSPRYKVTKRGQDVALRCDPISGHVSLYWYRQALGQGPEFLTYFNYEAQQDKSGLPNDRFSAERPEGSISTLTIQRTEQRDSAMYRCASSWLQGAPTGELFFGEGSRLTVL.

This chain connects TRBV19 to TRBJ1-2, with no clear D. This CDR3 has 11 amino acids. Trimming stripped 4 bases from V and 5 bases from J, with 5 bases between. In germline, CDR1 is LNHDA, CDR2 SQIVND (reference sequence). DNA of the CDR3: TGTGCCAGTAGTAATCGGTATGGCTACACCTTC. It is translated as CASSNRYGYTF.

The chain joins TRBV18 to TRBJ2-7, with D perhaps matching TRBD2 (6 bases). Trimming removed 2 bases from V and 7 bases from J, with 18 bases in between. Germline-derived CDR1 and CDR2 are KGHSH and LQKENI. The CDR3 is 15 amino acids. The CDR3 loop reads CASSPVGGLTQEQYF. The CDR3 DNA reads TGTGCCAGCTCACCAGTTGGGGGACTGACGCAAGAGCAGTACTTC.

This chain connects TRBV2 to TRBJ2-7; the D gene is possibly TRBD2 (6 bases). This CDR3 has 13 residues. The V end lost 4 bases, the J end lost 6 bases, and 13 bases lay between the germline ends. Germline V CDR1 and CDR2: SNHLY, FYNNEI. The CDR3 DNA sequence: TGTGCCAGCAGTGGAAAGGAGGGCTTCGAGCAGTACTTC. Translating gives CASSGKEGFEQYF.

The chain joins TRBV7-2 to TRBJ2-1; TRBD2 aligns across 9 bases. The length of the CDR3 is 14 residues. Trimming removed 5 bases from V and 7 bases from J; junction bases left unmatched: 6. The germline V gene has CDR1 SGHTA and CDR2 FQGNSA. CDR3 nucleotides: TGTGCCAGCAGCCCTAGCGGGGCTGTTAATGAGCAGTTCTTC. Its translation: CASSPSGAVNEQFF.

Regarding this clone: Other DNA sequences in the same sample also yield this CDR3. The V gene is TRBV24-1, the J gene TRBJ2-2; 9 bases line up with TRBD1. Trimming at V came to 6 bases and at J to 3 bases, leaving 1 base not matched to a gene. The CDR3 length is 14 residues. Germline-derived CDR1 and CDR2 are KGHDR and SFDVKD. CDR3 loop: CATSRTGDTGELFF. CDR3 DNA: TGTGCCACCAGTCGGACAGGGGACACCGGGGAGCTGTTTTTT.

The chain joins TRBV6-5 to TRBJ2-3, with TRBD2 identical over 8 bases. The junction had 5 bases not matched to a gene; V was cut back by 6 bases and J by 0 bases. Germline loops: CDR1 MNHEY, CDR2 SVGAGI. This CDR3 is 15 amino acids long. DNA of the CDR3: TGTGCCAGCAGCCGGACTAGCCCTAGCACAGATACGCAGTATTTT. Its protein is CASSRTSPSTDTQYF.

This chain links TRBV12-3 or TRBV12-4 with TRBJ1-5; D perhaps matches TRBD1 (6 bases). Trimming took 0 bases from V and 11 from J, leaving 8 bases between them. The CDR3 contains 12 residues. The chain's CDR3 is CASSLATGSQHF. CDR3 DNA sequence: TGTGCCAGCAGTTTAGCTACAGGGTCCCAGCATTTT.

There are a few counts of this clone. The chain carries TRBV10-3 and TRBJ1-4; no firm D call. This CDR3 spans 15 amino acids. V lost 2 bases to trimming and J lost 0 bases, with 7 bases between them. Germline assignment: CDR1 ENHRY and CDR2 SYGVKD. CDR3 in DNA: TGTGCCATCAGTGAGCAGGCGACAACTAATGAAAAACTGTTTTTT. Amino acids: CAISEQATTNEKLFF.

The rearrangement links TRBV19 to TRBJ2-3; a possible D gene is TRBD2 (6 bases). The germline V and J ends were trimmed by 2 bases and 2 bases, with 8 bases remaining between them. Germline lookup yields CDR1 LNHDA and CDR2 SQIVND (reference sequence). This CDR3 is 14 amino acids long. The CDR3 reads CASSILADTDTQYF. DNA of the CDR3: TGTGCCAGTAGTATATTAGCGGACACAGATACGCAGTATTTT.

CDR3 DNA: TGTGCCAGCAGTGCCTCGAAGGACAGGTACCAAGAGACCCAGTACTTC. As protein: CASSASKDRYQETQYF. The chain carries TRBV2 and TRBJ2-5, with 7 bases that match TRBD1. Germline loops: CDR1 SNHLY, CDR2 FYNNEI. V was clipped by 4 bases and J by 0 bases; unmatched bases: 8. CDR3 size: 16 residues.

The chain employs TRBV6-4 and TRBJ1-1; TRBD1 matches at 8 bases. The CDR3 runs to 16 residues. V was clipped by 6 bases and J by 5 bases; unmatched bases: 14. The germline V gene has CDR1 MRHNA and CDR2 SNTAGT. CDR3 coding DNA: TGTGCCAGCAGGCACAGGGGGATGACGTGGAGGACTGAAGCTTTCTTT. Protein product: CASRHRGMTWRTEAFF.

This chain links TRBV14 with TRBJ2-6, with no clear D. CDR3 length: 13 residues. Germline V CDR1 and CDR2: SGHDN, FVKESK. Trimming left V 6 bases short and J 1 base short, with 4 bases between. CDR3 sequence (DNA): TGTGCCAGCAGTTCTTCTGGGGCCAACGTCCTGACTTTC. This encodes CASSSSGANVLTF.

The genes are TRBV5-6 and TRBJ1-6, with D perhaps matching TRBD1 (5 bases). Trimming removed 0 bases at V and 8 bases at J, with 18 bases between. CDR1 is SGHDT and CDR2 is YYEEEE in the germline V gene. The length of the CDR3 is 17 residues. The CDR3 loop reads CASSLAWGSSIYSPLHF. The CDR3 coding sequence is TGTGCCAGCAGCTTGGCATGGGGCTCTTCAATTTATTCACCCCTCCACTTT. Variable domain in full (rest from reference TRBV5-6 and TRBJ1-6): DAGVTQSPTHLIKTRGQQVTLRCSPKSGHDTVSWYQQALGQGPQFIFQYYEEEERQRGNFPDRFSGHQFPNYSSELNVNALLLGDSALYLCASSLAWGSSIYSPLHFGNGTRLTVT.

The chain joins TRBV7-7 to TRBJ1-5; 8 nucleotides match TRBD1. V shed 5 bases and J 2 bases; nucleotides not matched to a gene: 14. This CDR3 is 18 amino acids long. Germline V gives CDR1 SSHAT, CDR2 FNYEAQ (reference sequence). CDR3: CASSPKTGGDICNQPQHF. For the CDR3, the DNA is TGTGCCAGCAGCCCCAAAACAGGGGGGGATATTTGCAATCAGCCCCAGCATTTT.

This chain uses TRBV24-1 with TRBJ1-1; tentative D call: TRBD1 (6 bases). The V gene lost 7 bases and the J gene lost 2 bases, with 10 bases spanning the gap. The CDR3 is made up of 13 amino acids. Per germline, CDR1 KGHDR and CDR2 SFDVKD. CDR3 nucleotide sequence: TGTGCCACCAGACAGGGACCCAACACTGAAGCTTTCTTT. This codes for CATRQGPNTEAFF.

DNA for the CDR3: TGCGCCAGCAGCTTGGAGGGGCATAGCAATCAGCCCCAGCATTTT. This gives the protein CASSLEGHSNQPQHF. V is TRBV5-1 and J is TRBJ1-5; a possible D gene is TRBD1 (5 bases). Trimming took off 0 bases at V and 0 bases at J, with 7 bases between the two ends. The CDR3 sequence is 15 residues long. CDR1 is SGHRS and CDR2 is YFSETQ in the germline V gene.

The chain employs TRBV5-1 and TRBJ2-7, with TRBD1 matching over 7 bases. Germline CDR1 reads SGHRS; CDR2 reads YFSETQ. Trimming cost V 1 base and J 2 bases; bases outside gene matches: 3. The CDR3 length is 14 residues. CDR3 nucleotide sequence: TGCGCCAGCAGCTTGTGGGACAGAACCTACGAGCAGTACTTC. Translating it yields CASSLWDRTYEQYF.

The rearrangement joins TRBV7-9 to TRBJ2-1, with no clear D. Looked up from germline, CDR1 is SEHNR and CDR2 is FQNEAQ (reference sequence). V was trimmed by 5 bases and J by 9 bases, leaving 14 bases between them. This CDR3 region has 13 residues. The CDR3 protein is CASSNVRALEQFF. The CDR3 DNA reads TGTGCCAGCAGCAATGTACGAGCTCTTGAGCAGTTCTTC. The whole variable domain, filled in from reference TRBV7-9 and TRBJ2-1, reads DTGVSQNPRHKITKRGQNVTFRCDPISEHNRLYWYRQTLGQGPEFLTYFQNEAQLEKSRLLSDRFSAERPKGSFSTLEIQRTEQGDSAMYLCASSNVRALEQFFGPGTRLTVL.

The CDR3 DNA follows: TGTGCCACCAGCAGAGATCTACGGGGAGCTAACTATGGCTACACCTTC. Translation: CATSRDLRGANYGYTF. The V and J genes are TRBV15 and TRBJ1-2; D remains unclear. The CDR3 is made up of 16 amino acids. Germline CDR1 reads LNHNV; CDR2 reads YYDKDF (reference sequence). The V end lost 0 bases, the J end lost 0 bases, and 11 bases lay between the germline ends. The full variable domain, with the rest looked up from reference TRBV15 and TRBJ1-2, is DAMVIQNPRYQVTQFGKPVTLSCSQTLNHNVMYWYQQKSSQAPKLLFHYYDKDFNNEADTPDNFQSRRPNTSFCFLDIRSPGLGDTAMYLCATSRDLRGANYGYTFGSGTRLTVV.

CDR3 bases: TGTGCCAGCCAAGCGCAAAGCTCCTACAATGAGCAGTTCTTC. Translating gives CASQAQSSYNEQFF. J is TRBJ2-1 and V is TRBV2; D uncertain. This CDR3 region has 14 residues. Germline V CDR1 and CDR2: SNHLY, FYNNEI. V was trimmed by 8 bases and J by 0 bases, leaving 11 bases between them.

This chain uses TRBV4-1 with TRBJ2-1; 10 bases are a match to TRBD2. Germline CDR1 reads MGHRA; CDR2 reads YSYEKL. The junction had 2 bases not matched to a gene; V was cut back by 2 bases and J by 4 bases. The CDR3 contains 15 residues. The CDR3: CASSQRTSGYNEQFF. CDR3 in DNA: TGCGCCAGCAGCCAACGGACTAGCGGTTACAATGAGCAGTTCTTC.

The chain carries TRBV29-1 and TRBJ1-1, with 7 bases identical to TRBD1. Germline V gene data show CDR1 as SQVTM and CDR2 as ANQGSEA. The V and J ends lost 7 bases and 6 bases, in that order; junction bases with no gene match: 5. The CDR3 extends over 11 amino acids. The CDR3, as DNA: TGCAGCGATCGGGACAGCTCTGAAGCTTTCTTT. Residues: CSDRDSSEAFF.